One and the same sample provided the 9 T cell receptor beta chains below, sequenced in a study of CD4 T cells in relation to SARS-CoV-2 and coronaviruses (dated by TCRdb to the early 2020s). For these TCRs, the target antigens are not known. Receptor amplification or capture employed the immunoSEQ multiplex PCR assay. TCRdb carries this immuneACCESS record with in-frame sequences only. Its versions omit some clonotypes, under half of them owing to an unresolved V gene in the studies checked, with the rest unexplained. The sample table holds 20,000 to 30,000 clones, of which roughly 70% were seen once. The top ten clones comprise under 15% of the sample. CD4+ T cells from unexposed donors were collected before the COVID-19 pandemic (2011-2018). Following 10 days of culture, the EasySep CD4+ T cell isolation kit was used to isolate CD4+ T cells. Sequenced input: CD4+ T cells from PBMCs, cultured in vitro. Receptors were obtained from a human donor in good health.

The V gene is TRBV3-1 (or the pseudogene TRBV3-2), the J gene TRBJ2-5; D possibly corresponds to TRBD1 (6 bases). The V gene lost 4 bases and the J gene lost 1 base, with 16 bases spanning the gap. This CDR3 has 16 amino acids. Germline loops: CDR1 LGHDT, CDR2 YNNKEL (reference sequence). Written as DNA, the CDR3 is TGTGCCAGCAGCCCCATTGGGGGCGGGCGCCAAGAGACCCAGTACTTC. As protein: CASSPIGGGRQETQYF.

The V and J genes are TRBV28 and TRBJ2-4; the D is unclear. Per germline, CDR1 MDHEN and CDR2 SYDVKM. Trimming left V 10 bases short and J 9 bases short, with 16 bases between. The CDR3 is 12 residues long. The CDR3 nucleotides read TGTGCCAACCCTCGAGGTAACGGCATTCAGTACTTC. Translating it yields CANPRGNGIQYF. Together with reference TRBV28 and TRBJ2-4, the CDR3 gives the full variable domain: DVKVTQSSRYLVKRTGEKVFLECVQDMDHENMFWYRQDPGLGLRLIYFSYDVKMKEKGDIPEGYSVSREKKERFSLILESASTNQTSMYLCANPRGNGIQYFGAGTRLSVL.

The rearrangement uses TRBV6-2 or TRBV6-3 and TRBJ2-7; perhaps TRBD2 as D (6 bases). There are 14 residues in the CDR3. CDR1 and CDR2 (germline): MNHEY, SVGEGT. The V and J ends lost 6 bases and 3 bases respectively, with 15 bases between them. CDR3 protein: CASSWRRGGYEQYF. CDR3 nucleotides: TGTGCCAGCAGCTGGAGGAGGGGAGGCTACGAGCAGTACTTC.

The chain has TRBV20-1 and TRBJ2-7; 8 positions match TRBD1. Unmatched junction bases numbered 9, after V lost 3 bases and J lost 5 bases. This CDR3 has 14 residues. Germline CDR1 reads DFQATT; CDR2 reads SNEGSKA (reference sequence). CDR3 coding DNA: TGCAGTGCTAGTAGGAGACAGGGGTTGGACGAGCAGTACTTC. This codes for CSASRRQGLDEQYF.

V is TRBV7-8 and J is TRBJ2-1, with unresolved D. Trimming took 5 bases from V and 3 from J, leaving 8 bases between them. Germline V gives CDR1 SGHVS, CDR2 FQNEAQ. This CDR3 spans 13 amino acids. The CDR3 spells CASSLRRYNEQFF. The CDR3 coding sequence is TGTGCCAGCAGCCTACGACGCTACAATGAGCAGTTCTTC. The full variable domain, in which reference TRBV7-8 and TRBJ2-1 provide the parts outside the CDR3, is GAGVSQSPRYKVAKRGQDVALRCDPISGHVSLFWYQQALGQGPEFLTYFQNEAQLDKSGLPSDRFFAERPEGSVSTLKIQRTQQEDSAVYLCASSLRRYNEQFFGPGTRLTVL.

The V call is TRBV4-3, the J call TRBJ2-7; the D is unclear. Germline V gene sequence: CDR1 LGHNA, CDR2 YSLEER. The CDR3 is 15 amino acids. V was trimmed by 0 bases and J by 3 bases, leaving 12 bases between them. The CDR3 loop reads CASSQDQGPYYEQYF. The CDR3, as DNA: TGCGCCAGCAGCCAAGATCAAGGGCCCTACTACGAGCAGTACTTC.

This clone was picked up a small number of times. The chain couples TRBV4-3 to TRBJ1-1; 7 positions match TRBD1. CDR1 is LGHNA, CDR2 YSLEER, per germline. CDR3 size: 15 residues. With V trimmed by 3 bases and J by 5 bases, 9 bases remained unmatched. The chain's CDR3 is CASSQTRGTGTEAFF. CDR3 coding DNA: TGCGCCAGCAGCCAGACCAGGGGGACGGGAACTGAAGCTTTCTTT.

J is TRBJ2-5 and V is TRBV7-2; D unclear. The V gene's germline CDR1 is SGHTA and CDR2 FQGNSA. This CDR3 is built from 13 residues. Trimming took 1 base from V and 12 from J, leaving 15 bases between them. CDR3 loop: CASSLEFSIEEYF. The CDR3 nucleotides are TGTGCCAGCAGCTTAGAGTTTTCTATCGAAGAGTACTTC.

The V and J genes are TRBV7-9 and TRBJ1-1; D not resolved. V was clipped by 1 base and J by 1 base, with 7 bases between them. Germline CDR1 is SEHNR and CDR2 is FQNEAQ (reference sequence). CDR3 size: 14 residues. For the CDR3, the DNA is TGTGCCAGCAGCTTAGACGCCCAGAACACTGAAGCTTTCTTT. Protein sequence: CASSLDAQNTEAFF.